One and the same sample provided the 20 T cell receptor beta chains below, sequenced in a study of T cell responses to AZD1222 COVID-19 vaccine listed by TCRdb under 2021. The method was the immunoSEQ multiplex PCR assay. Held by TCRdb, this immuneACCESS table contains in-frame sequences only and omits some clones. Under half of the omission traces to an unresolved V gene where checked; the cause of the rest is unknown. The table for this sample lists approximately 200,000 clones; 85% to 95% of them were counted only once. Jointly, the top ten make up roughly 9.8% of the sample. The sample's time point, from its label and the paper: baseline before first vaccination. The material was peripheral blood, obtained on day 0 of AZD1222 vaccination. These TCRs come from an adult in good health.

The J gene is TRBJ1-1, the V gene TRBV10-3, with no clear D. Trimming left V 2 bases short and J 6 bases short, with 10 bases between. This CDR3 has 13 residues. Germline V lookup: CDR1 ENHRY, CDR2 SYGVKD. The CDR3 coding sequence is TGTGCCATCAGTGAGGGAGGGTTGGCTGAAGCTTTCTTT. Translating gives CAISEGGLAEAFF.

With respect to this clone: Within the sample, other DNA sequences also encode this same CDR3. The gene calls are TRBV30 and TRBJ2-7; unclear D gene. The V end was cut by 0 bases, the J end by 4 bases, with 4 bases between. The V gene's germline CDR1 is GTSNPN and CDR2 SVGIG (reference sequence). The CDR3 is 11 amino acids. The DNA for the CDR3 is TGTGCCTGGAGTGTGGGATACGAGCAGTACTTC. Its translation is CAWSVGYEQYF.

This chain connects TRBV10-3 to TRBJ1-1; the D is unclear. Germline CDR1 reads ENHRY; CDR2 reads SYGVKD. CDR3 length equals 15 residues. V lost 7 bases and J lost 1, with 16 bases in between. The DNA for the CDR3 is TGTGCCATCAAAGGAAATGGGGTGGGGAACACTGAAGCTTTCTTT. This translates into CAIKGNGVGNTEAFF.

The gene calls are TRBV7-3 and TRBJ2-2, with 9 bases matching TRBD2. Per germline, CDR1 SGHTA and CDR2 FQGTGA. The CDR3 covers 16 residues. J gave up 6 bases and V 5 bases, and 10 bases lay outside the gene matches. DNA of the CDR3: TGTGCCAGCAGCCCACTTGGCGGGAGGGCCCCCGGGGAGCTGTTTTTT. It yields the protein CASSPLGGRAPGELFF.

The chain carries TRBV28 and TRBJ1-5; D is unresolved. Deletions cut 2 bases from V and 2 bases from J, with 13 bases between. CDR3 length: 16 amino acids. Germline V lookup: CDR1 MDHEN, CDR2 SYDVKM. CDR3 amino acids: CASSLGPGRRNQPQHF. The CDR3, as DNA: TGTGCCAGCAGTTTAGGGCCCGGAAGGCGCAATCAGCCCCAGCATTTT.

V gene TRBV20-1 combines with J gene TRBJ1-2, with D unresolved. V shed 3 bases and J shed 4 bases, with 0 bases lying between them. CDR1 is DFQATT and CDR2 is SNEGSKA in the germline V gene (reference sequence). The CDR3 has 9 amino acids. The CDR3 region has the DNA TGCAGTGCTAGCTATGGCTACACCTTC. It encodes CSASYGYTF.

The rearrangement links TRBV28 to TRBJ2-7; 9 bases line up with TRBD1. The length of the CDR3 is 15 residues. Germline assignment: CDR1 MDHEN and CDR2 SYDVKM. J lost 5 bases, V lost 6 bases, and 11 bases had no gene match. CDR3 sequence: CASSPARGQGNEQYF. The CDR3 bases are TGTGCCAGCAGCCCAGCCCGGGGACAGGGCAACGAGCAGTACTTC. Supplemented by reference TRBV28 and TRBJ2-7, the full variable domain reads DVKVTQSSRYLVKRTGEKVFLECVQDMDHENMFWYRQDPGLGLRLIYFSYDVKMKEKGDIPEGYSVSREKKERFSLILESASTNQTSMYLCASSPARGQGNEQYFGPGTRLTVT.

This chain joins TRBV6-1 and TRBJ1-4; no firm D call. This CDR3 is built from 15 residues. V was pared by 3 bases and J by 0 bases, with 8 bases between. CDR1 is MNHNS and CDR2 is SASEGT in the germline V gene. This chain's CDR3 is CASSDMHATNEKLFF. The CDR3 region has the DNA TGTGCCAGCAGTGACATGCATGCAACTAATGAAAAACTGTTTTTT.

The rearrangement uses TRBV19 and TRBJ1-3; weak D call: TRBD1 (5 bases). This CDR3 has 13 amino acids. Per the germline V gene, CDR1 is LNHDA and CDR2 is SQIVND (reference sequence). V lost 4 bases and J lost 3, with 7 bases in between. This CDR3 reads CASSRDRGNTIYF. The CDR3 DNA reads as TGTGCCAGTAGTAGGGACCGTGGAAACACCATATATTTT.

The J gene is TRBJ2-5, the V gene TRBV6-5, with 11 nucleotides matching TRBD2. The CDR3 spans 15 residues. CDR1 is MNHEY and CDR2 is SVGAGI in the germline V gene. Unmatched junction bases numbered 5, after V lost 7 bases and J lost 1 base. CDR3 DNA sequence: TGTGCCAGCACCCTACTAGCGGGGGCCCAAGAGACCCAGTACTTC. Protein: CASTLLAGAQETQYF.

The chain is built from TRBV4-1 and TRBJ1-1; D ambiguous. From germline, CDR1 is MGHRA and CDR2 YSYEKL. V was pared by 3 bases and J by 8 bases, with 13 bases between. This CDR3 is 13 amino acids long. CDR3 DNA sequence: TGCGCCAGCAGCCATCGGGATGGAAACGAAGCTTTCTTT. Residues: CASSHRDGNEAFF.

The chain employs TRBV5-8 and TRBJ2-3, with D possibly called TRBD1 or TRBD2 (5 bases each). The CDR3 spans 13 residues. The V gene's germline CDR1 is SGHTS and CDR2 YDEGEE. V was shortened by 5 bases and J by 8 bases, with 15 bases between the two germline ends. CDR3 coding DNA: TGTGCCAGCAGGACCGGGGCCTTGGGTACGCAGTATTTT. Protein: CASRTGALGTQYF.

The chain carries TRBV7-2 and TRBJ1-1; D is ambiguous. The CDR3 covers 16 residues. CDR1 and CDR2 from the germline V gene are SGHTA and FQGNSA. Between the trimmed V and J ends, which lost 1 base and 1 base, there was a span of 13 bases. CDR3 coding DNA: TGTGCCAGCAGCTTAGAGGTTGGCAGATCGAACACTGAAGCTTTCTTT. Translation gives CASSLEVGRSNTEAFF.

The CDR3 DNA sequence: TGTGCCAGCAGTTTAACAGGGGCATCTTCACCCCTCCACTTT. It yields the protein CASSLTGASSPLHF. V usage is TRBV27 and J usage is TRBJ1-6, with TRBD1 identical over 7 bases. J lost 9 bases, V lost 2 bases, and 4 bases had no gene match. In germline, CDR1 is MNHEY, CDR2 SMNVEV (reference sequence). The CDR3 is made up of 14 amino acids.

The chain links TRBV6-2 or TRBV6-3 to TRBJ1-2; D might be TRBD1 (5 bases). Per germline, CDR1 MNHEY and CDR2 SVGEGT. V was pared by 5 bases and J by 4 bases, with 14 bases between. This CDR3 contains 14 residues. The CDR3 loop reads CASSPDSTPYGYTF. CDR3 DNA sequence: TGTGCCAGCAGTCCCGACAGTACCCCCTATGGCTACACCTTC.

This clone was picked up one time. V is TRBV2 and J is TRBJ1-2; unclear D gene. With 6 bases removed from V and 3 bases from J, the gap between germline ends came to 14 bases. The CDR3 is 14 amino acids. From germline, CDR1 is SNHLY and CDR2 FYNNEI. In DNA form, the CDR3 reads TGTGCCAGCAGGACTCGGCAGGACGACTATGGCTACACCTTC. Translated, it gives CASRTRQDDYGYTF.

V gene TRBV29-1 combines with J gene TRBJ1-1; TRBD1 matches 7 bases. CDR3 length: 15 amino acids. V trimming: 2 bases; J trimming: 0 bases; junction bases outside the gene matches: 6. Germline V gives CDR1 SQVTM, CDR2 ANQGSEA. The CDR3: CSVESERGLNTEAFF. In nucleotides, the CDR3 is TGCAGCGTTGAATCGGAAAGGGGGCTGAACACTGAAGCTTTCTTT.

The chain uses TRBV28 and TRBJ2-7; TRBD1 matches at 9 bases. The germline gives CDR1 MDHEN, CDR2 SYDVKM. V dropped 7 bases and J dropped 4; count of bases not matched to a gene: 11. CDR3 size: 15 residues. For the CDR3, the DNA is TGTGCCAGCACCCCTTGGGGGACAGGGAGTTACGAGCAGTACTTC. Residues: CASTPWGTGSYEQYF.

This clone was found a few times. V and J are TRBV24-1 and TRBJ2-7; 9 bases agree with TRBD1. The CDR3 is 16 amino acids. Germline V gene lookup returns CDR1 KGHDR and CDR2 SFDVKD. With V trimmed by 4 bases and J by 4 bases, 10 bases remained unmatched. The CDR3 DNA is TGTGCCACCAGTGACGACGAAGACAGGGGGGGGTACGAGCAGTACTTC. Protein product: CATSDDEDRGGYEQYF.

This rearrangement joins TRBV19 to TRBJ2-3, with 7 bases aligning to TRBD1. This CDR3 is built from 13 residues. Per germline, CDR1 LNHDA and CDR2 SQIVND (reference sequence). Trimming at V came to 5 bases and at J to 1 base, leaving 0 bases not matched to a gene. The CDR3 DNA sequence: TGTGCCAGTAGTGGGACAGGCACAGATACGCAGTATTTT. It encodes CASSGTGTDTQYF.